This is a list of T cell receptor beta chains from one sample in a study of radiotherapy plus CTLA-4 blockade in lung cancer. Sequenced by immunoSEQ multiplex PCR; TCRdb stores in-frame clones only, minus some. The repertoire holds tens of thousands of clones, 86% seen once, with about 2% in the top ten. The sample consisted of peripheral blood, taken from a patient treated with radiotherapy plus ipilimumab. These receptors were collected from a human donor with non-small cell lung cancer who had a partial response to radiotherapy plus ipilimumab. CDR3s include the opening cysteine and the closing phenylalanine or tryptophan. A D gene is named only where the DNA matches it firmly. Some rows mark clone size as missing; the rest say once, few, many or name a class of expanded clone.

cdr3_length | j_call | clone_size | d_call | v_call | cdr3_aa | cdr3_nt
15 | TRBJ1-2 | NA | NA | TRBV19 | CASSISSGASYGYTF | TGTGCCAGTAGTATTAGTAGCGGGGCCTCTTATGGCTACACCTTC
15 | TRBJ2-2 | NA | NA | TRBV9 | CASSVGNSYTGELFF | TGTGCCAGCAGCGTAGGTAACTCCTACACCGGGGAGCTGTTTTTT
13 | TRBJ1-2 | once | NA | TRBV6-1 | CASSPPGIYGYTF | TGTGCCAGCAGCCCCCCAGGGATCTATGGCTACACCTTC
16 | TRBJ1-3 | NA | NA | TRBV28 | CASSPDSLFSGNTIYF | TGTGCCAGCAGTCCGGACAGCCTTTTCTCTGGAAACACCATATATTTT
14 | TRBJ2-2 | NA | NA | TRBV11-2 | CASSLLGGAGELFF | TGTGCCAGCAGCCTATTAGGGGGGGCCGGGGAGCTGTTTTTT
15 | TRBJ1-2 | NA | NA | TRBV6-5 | CASSYGPDRGYGYTF | TGTGCCAGCAGTTACGGGCCGGACCGGGGCTATGGCTACACCTTC
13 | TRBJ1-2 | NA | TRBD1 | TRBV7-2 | CASSGQGLYGYTF | TGTGCCAGCAGCGGACAGGGTCTCTATGGCTACACCTTC
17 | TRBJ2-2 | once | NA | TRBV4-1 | CASSRPGSGGNTGELFF | TGCGCCAGCAGCCGACCCGGTTCCGGCGGTAACACCGGGGAGCTGTTTTTT
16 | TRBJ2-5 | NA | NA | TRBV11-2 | CASSSRGRGLGETQYF | TGTGCCAGCAGCTCGAGAGGTCGGGGGTTGGGAGAGACCCAGTACTTC
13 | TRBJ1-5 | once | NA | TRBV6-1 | CASSERGDQPQHF | TGTGCCAGCAGCGAGCGGGGCGATCAGCCCCAGCATTTT
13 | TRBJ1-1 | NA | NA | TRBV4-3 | CASSPTGNTEAFF | TGCGCCAGCAGCCCGACAGGGAACACTGAAGCTTTCTTT
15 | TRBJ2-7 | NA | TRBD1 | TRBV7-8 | CASSLAFHRGYEQYF | TGTGCCAGCAGCTTAGCATTTCACAGGGGGTACGAGCAGTACTTC
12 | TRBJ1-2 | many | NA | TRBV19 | CASSRVDLGYTF | TGTGCCAGTAGTCGGGTGGATCTCGGCTACACCTTC
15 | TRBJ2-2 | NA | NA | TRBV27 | CASSFWRGNTGELFF | TGTGCCAGCAGTTTTTGGCGGGGAAACACCGGGGAGCTGTTTTTT
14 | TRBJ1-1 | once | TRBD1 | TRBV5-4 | CASSFGQGNTEAFF | TGTGCCAGCAGCTTTGGACAGGGGAACACTGAAGCTTTCTTT
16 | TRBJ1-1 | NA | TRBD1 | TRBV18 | CASSPNTRDRGSEAFF | TGTGCCAGCTCACCCAACACCCGAGACAGGGGTTCTGAAGCTTTCTTT
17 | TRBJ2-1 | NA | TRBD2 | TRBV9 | CASSPSTGTTLINEQFF | TGTGCCAGCAGCCCTTCGACCGGGACTACACTCATCAATGAGCAGTTCTTC
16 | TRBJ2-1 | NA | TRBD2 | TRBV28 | CASSPFRGRASNEQFF | TGTGCCAGCAGTCCCTTCCGCGGGAGGGCCTCCAATGAGCAGTTCTTC
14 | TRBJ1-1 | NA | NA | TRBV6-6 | CASSYSEGNTEAFF | TGTGCCAGCAGTTACTCGGAGGGGAACACTGAAGCTTTCTTT
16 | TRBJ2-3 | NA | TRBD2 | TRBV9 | CASSVAASGSTDTQYF | TGTGCCAGCAGCGTAGCGGCTAGCGGGAGCACAGATACGCAGTATTTT
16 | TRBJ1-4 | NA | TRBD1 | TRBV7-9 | CASSLEAGRGAEKLFF | TGTGCCAGCAGCTTGGAGGCGGGCAGGGGGGCGGAAAAACTGTTTTTT
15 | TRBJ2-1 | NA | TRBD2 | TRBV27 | CASSYGLAGLNEQFF | TGTGCCAGCAGTTACGGACTAGCGGGATTAAATGAGCAGTTCTTC
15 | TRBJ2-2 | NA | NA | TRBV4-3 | CASSQSGMNTGELFF | TGCGCCAGCAGCCAAAGCGGAATGAACACCGGGGAGCTGTTTTTT
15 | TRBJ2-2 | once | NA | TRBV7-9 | CASSLDSGNTGELFF | TGTGCCAGCAGCTTAGATAGCGGTAACACCGGGGAGCTGTTTTTT
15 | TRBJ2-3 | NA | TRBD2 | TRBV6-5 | CASRPEWGRVDTQYF | TGTGCCAGCAGACCAGAGTGGGGGAGGGTAGATACGCAGTATTTT
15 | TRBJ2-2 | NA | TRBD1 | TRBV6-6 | CASSGDSPNTGELFF | TGTGCCAGCAGTGGGGACAGTCCGAACACCGGGGAGCTGTTTTTT
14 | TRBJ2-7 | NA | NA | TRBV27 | CASSYRVEGYEQYF | TGTGCCAGCAGCTACAGGGTCGAGGGTTACGAGCAGTACTTC
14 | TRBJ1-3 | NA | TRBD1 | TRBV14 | CASSPTGTGNTIYF | TGTGCCAGCAGCCCGACAGGGACGGGAAACACCATATATTTT
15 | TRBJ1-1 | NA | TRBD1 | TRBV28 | CASSFPTGGSTEAFF | TGTGCCAGCAGTTTTCCGACAGGGGGAAGCACTGAAGCTTTCTTT
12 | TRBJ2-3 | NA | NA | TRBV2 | CASRLTGRTQYF | TGTGCCAGCAGGTTGACAGGGAGGACGCAGTATTTT
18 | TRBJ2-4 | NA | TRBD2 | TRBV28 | CASSSPPQAGGGKNIQYF | TGTGCCAGCAGTTCCCCCCCTCAAGCGGGAGGTGGCAAAAACATTCAGTACTTC
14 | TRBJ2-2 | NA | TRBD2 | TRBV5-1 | CASGEGVNTGELFF | TGCGCCAGCGGGGAGGGAGTTAACACCGGGGAGCTGTTTTTT
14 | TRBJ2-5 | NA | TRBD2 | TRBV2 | CASKGTSGEETQYF | TGTGCCAGCAAAGGGACTAGCGGCGAAGAGACCCAGTACTTC
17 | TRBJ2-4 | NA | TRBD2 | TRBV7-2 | CASSLVLAGGTKNIQYF | TGTGCCAGCAGCTTAGTTCTAGCGGGAGGTACCAAAAACATTCAGTACTTC
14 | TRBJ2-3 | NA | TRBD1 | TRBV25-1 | CASTDRVNTDTQYF | TGTGCCAGCACCGACAGGGTAAACACAGATACGCAGTATTTT
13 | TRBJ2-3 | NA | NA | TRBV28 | CASSSPSPDTQYF | TGTGCCAGCAGTTCCCCAAGCCCAGATACGCAGTATTTT
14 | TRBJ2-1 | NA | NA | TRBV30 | CAWSVCGTYNEQFF | TGTGCCTGGAGTGTATGCGGGACTTACAATGAGCAGTTCTTC
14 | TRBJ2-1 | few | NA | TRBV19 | CASSGGGDYNEQFF | TGTGCCAGTAGTGGTGGCGGGGATTACAATGAGCAGTTCTTC
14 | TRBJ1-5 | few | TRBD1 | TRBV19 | CASSVRDRGQPQHF | TGTGCCAGTAGTGTTCGGGACAGGGGCCAGCCCCAGCATTTT
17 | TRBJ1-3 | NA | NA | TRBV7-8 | CASSLASSGSSGNTIYF | TGTGCCAGCAGCTTAGCGTCTTCAGGATCCTCTGGAAACACCATATATTTT
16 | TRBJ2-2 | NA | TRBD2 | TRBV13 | CASSSRAGGNTGELFF | TGTGCCAGCAGCTCACGAGCGGGAGGAAACACCGGGGAGCTGTTTTTT
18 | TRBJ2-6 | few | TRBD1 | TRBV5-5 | CASSHRDRGNSGANVLTF | TGTGCCAGCAGCCACCGGGACAGAGGCAACTCTGGGGCCAACGTCCTGACTTTC